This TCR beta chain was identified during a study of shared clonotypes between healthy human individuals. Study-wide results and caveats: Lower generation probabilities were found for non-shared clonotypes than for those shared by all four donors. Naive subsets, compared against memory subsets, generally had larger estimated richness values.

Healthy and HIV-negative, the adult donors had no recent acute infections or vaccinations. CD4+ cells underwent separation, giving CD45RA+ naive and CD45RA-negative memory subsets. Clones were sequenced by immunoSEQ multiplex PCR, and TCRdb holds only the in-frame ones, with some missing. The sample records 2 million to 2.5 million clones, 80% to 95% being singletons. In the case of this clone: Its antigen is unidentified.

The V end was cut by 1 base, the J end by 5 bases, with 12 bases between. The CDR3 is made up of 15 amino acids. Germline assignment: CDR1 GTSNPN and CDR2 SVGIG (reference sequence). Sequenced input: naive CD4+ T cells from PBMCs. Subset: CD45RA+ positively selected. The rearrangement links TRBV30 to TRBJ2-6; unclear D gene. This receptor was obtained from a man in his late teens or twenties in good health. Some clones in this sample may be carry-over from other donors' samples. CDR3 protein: CAWSDRILWANVLTF. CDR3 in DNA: TGTGCCTGGAGTGACCGCATTTTGTGGGCCAACGTCCTGACTTTC. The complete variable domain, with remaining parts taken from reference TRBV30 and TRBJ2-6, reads SQTIHQWPATLVQPVGSPLSLECTVEGTSNPNLYWYRQAAGRGLQLLFYSVGIGQISSEVPQNLSASRPQDRQFILSSKKLLLSDSGFYLCAWSDRILWANVLTFGAGSRLTVL.